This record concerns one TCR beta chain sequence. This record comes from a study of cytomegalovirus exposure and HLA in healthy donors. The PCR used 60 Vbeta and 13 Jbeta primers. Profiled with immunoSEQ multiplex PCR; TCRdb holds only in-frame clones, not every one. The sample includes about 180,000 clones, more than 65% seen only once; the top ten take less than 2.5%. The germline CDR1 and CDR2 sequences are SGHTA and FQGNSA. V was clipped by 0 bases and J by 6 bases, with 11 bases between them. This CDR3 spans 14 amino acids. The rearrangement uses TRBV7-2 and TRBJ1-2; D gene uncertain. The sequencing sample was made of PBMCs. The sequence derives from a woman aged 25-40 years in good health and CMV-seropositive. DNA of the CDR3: TGTGCCAGCAGCTTAGCCCCGGTTGGTGATGGCTACACCTTC. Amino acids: CASSLAPVGDGYTF.